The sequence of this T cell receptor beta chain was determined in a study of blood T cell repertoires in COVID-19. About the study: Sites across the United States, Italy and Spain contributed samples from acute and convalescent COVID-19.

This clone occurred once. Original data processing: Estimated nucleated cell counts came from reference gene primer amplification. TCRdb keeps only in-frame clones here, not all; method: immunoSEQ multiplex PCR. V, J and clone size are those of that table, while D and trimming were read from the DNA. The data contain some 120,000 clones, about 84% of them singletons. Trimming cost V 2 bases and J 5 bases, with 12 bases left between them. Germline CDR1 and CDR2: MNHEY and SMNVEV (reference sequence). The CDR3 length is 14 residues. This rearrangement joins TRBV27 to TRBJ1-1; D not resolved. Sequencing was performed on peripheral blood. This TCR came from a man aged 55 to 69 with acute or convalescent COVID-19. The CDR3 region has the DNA TGTGCCAGCAGTTTACGGAGACTTGTAACTGAAGCTTTCTTT. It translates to CASSLRRLVTEAFF.